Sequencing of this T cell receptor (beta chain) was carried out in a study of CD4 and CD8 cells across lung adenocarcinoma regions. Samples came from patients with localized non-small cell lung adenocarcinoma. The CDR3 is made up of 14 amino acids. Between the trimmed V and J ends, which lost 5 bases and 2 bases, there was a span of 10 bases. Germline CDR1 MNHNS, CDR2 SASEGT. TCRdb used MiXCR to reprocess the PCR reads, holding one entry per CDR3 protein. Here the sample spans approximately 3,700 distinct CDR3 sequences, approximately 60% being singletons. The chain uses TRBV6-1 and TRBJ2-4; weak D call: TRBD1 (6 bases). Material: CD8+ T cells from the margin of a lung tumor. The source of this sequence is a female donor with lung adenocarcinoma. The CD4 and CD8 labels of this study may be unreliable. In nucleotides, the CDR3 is TGTGCCAGCAGTCGCCAGGGGACCAAAAACATTCAGTACTTC. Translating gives CASSRQGTKNIQYF.